Following are 18 T cell receptor beta chains from one sample sequenced in a study of cytotoxic CD8 clonotypes in ibrutinib-treated CLL. TCRdb's table, derived via immunoSEQ multiplex PCR, lists solely in-frame clones and lacks some. Of approximately 70,000 clones detected, over 75% appear once; the ten largest clones hold approximately 3.1%. Sequenced material: PBMCs, taken after 12 months of ibrutinib treatment. Receptor source: a human donor with chronic lymphocytic leukemia.

The genes are TRBV4-2 and TRBJ1-1; D ambiguous. Trimming took 0 bases from V and 4 from J, leaving 9 bases between them. Germline-derived CDR1 and CDR2 are LGHNA and YNFKEQ. The CDR3 covers 14 residues. The CDR3 reads CASSQEASATEAFF. Here the CDR3 DNA reads TGTGCCAGCAGCCAAGAGGCTTCGGCCACTGAAGCTTTCTTT.

The chain uses TRBV25-1 and TRBJ2-2; weak D call: TRBD2 (6 bases). The CDR3 totals 13 residues. Germline values: CDR1 MGHDK, CDR2 SYGVNS. V lost 8 bases to trimming and J lost 4 bases, with 11 bases between them. In DNA form, the CDR3 reads TGTGCCAGCGGGGGGTGGGGCACCGGGGAGCTGTTTTTT. As protein: CASGGWGTGELFF. The variable domain in full, completed from reference TRBV25-1 and TRBJ2-2, reads EADIYQTPRYLVIGTGKKITLECSQTMGHDKMYWYQQDPGMELHLIHYSYGVNSTEKGDLSSESTVSRIRTEHFPLTLESARPSHTSQYLCASGGWGTGELFFGEGSRLTVL.

V and J are TRBV12-5 and TRBJ1-1, with 8 nucleotides matching TRBD1. V gave up 5 bases and J gave up 7 bases; unmatched junction bases: 12. Germline CDR1 and CDR2: LGHNT and FRNRAP. The CDR3 contains 15 residues. In DNA, the CDR3 is TGTGCTAGTGGTAAAGGTTCAGGGGGCGGTGGTGAAGCTTTCTTT. Protein sequence: CASGKGSGGGGEAFF.

V usage is TRBV28 and J usage is TRBJ1-2; D gene uncertain. Looked up from germline, CDR1 is MDHEN and CDR2 is SYDVKM. There are 11 residues in the CDR3. Trimming took off 4 bases at V and 8 bases at J, with 8 bases between the two ends. The CDR3 region is CASSSPQGYTF. CDR3 bases: TGTGCCAGCAGTTCCCCTCAAGGCTACACCTTC.

The J gene is TRBJ2-7, the V gene TRBV11-2; possibly TRBD2 for D (5 bases). The CDR3 is 14 residues long. CDR1 SGHAT and CDR2 FQNNGV come from the germline V gene. The germline V and J ends were trimmed by 3 bases and 4 bases, with 13 bases remaining between them. Here the CDR3 reads CASSFRGSQYEQYF. Written as DNA, the CDR3 is TGTGCCAGCAGCTTTCGTGGGAGTCAGTACGAGCAGTACTTC.

This clone was picked up one time. The V gene is TRBV10-3, the J gene TRBJ2-2; TRBD1 matches at 9 bases. Germline V gene lookup returns CDR1 ENHRY and CDR2 SYGVKD. The CDR3 has 20 residues. Trimming removed 0 bases from V and 0 bases from J; junction bases left unmatched: 11. The CDR3 spells CAISESLGQGSVSNTGELFF. The CDR3, as DNA: TGTGCCATCAGTGAGTCATTAGGACAGGGGTCAGTATCGAACACCGGGGAGCTGTTTTTT.

The V and J genes are TRBV9 and TRBJ1-1, with 7 bases fitting TRBD1. J lost 8 bases, V lost 0 bases, and 4 bases had no gene match. Looked up from germline, CDR1 is SGDLS and CDR2 is YYNGEE. The CDR3 spans 13 residues. The CDR3: CASSVATQGEAFF. CDR3 nucleotide sequence: TGTGCCAGCAGCGTAGCTACACAGGGGGAAGCTTTCTTT.

The chain recombines TRBV10-3 with TRBJ1-1; D gene unclear. The germline gives CDR1 ENHRY, CDR2 SYGVKD. V was shortened by 5 bases and J by 1 base, with 5 bases between the two germline ends. The CDR3 has 12 residues. The CDR3 is CAISFGNTEAFF. CDR3 nucleotide sequence: TGTGCCATCAGTTTTGGGAACACTGAAGCTTTCTTT.

The gene calls are TRBV27 and TRBJ1-3; 8 nucleotides agree with TRBD1. There are 13 residues in the CDR3. V lost 11 bases and J lost 4; bases outside the gene matches: 7. CDR1 MNHEY and CDR2 SMNVEV come from the germline V gene (reference sequence). CDR3 nucleotide sequence: TGTGCCTCCCAAGGACAGGGAGGAAACACCATATATTTT. It translates to CASQGQGGNTIYF.

This clone turned up a few times. The chain carries TRBV6-5 and TRBJ2-1; the match to TRBD2 covers 7 bases. Germline loops: CDR1 MNHEY, CDR2 SVGAGI. V shed 6 bases and J 2 bases; nucleotides not matched to a gene: 4. The length of the CDR3 is 14 residues. CDR3 amino acids: CASRGGSPYNEQFF. As DNA, the CDR3 is TGTGCCAGCAGAGGCGGGAGCCCCTACAATGAGCAGTTCTTC.

V is TRBV12-5 and J is TRBJ1-3; D may be TRBD1 (6 bases). This CDR3 region has 18 residues. The V gene lost 1 base and the J gene lost 0 bases, with 16 bases spanning the gap. Germline values: CDR1 LGHNT, CDR2 FRNRAP. This chain's CDR3 is CASGLGLTGTLSGNTIYF. The DNA of the CDR3 is TGTGCTAGTGGTTTGGGGTTAACCGGGACACTCTCTGGAAACACCATATATTTT.

The chain carries TRBV19 and TRBJ2-1, with 8 bases fitting TRBD1. Looked up from germline, CDR1 is LNHDA and CDR2 is SQIVND (reference sequence). The CDR3 has 15 residues. V was clipped by 7 bases and J by 3 bases; unmatched bases: 8. In DNA, the CDR3 is TGTGCCAGTACCGACTCGACAGGGGTCTACAATGAGCAGTTCTTC. Its protein product is CASTDSTGVYNEQFF.

The genes are TRBV10-3 and TRBJ1-5; no firm D call. The germline V and J ends were trimmed by 3 bases and 2 bases, with 5 bases remaining between them. This CDR3 contains 13 residues. CDR1 ENHRY and CDR2 SYGVKD come from the germline V gene. The CDR3 loop is CAISDLGNQPQHF. The CDR3 coding sequence is TGTGCCATCAGTGATCTGGGCAATCAGCCCCAGCATTTT.

The genes are TRBV4-1 and TRBJ2-1; 8 positions match TRBD2. Germline V CDR1 and CDR2: MGHRA, YSYEKL. This CDR3 is 16 amino acids long. V dropped 1 base and J dropped 6; count of bases not matched to a gene: 8. The CDR3 bases are TGCGCCAGCAGCCAAGGAGCGGGAGACTTGAGCAATGAGCAGTTCTTC. It translates to CASSQGAGDLSNEQFF.

This sequence joins TRBV5-1 and TRBJ2-2, with TRBD1 identical over 9 bases. The CDR3 is 16 residues long. With 4 bases clipped from V and 3 bases from J, the junction kept 7 bases outside the gene matches. Germline CDR1 SGHRS, CDR2 YFSETQ. CDR3 DNA: TGCGCCAGCAGCCACGACAGGGGGGCGGACACCGGGGAGCTGTTTTTT. It is translated as CASSHDRGADTGELFF. The whole variable domain, filled in from reference TRBV5-1 and TRBJ2-2, reads KAGVTQTPRYLIKTRGQQVTLSCSPISGHRSVSWYQQTPGQGLQFLFEYFSETQRNKGNFPGRFSGRQFSNSRSEMNVSTLELGDSALYLCASSHDRGADTGELFFGEGSRLTVL.

The chain combines TRBV2 with TRBJ1-5, with D perhaps matching TRBD1 (6 bases). Trimming removed 7 bases at V and 2 bases at J, with 15 bases between. The length of the CDR3 is 15 residues. CDR1 and CDR2 (germline): SNHLY, FYNNEI. DNA for the CDR3: TGTGCCAGCATATATGAACAGGGAGGCAATCAGCCCCAGCATTTT. Encoded protein: CASIYEQGGNQPQHF.

The CDR3 here is CSVEHSRLEAFF. CDR3 nucleotides: TGCAGCGTTGAGCACAGCCGCCTGGAAGCTTTCTTT. The chain is built from TRBV29-1 and TRBJ1-1; no firm D call. This CDR3 is 12 amino acids long. Germline values: CDR1 SQVTM, CDR2 ANQGSEA. V lost 3 bases, J lost 8 bases, and 13 bases lay in between.

J is TRBJ2-3 and V is TRBV14; TRBD2 agrees at 7 bases. The V gene end was trimmed by 0 bases and the J gene end by 14 bases; junction bases not matched to a gene: 14. Germline V gene data show CDR1 as SGHDN and CDR2 as FVKESK. The CDR3 is 15 amino acids. The CDR3 nucleotides read TGTGCCAGCAGCCAAGATCGACTCCCGGGACTATTTACGTATTTT. The encoded protein is CASSQDRLPGLFTYF.